Shown below are 18 T cell receptor beta chains from a single sample sequenced in a study of blood T cell repertoires in COVID-19. Profiling relied on immunoSEQ multiplex PCR, and the TCRdb table lists in-frame clones only, not all of them. The sample consists of roughly 150,000 clones, just under 85% of them appearing once. Material for sequencing was PBMCs or T cells enriched from blood (not recorded which). Receptors originate from a middle-aged woman who had recovered from COVID-19.

The chain recombines TRBV5-6 with TRBJ2-7, with 7 bases lining up with TRBD1. The CDR3 contains 15 residues. The germline gives CDR1 SGHDT, CDR2 YYEEEE. Trimming cost V 3 bases and J 3 bases; bases outside gene matches: 9. The CDR3 protein is CASSSDRVYFYEQYF. CDR3 bases: TGTGCCAGCAGCTCCGACAGGGTGTATTTCTACGAGCAGTACTTC.

V gene TRBV6-5 combines with J gene TRBJ1-5, with D unclear. The CDR3 totals 12 residues. Germline-derived CDR1 and CDR2 are MNHEY and SVGAGI. Trimming took 6 bases from V and 4 from J, leaving 7 bases between them. The DNA for the CDR3 is TGTGCCAGCAGCCTGGAGAATCAGCCCCAGCATTTT. Translation gives CASSLENQPQHF.

V is TRBV24-1 and J is TRBJ1-5; 10 nucleotides match TRBD1. Germline CDR1 and CDR2: KGHDR and SFDVKD. Losses at the gene ends were 4 bases for V and 5 bases for J; bases not matched to a gene: 1. The CDR3 runs to 14 residues. As DNA, the CDR3 is TGTGCCACCAGTGAAGGGACAGGGGATCAGCCCCAGCATTTT. Its translation is CATSEGTGDQPQHF.

This clone was recorded a few times. Additional DNA sequences in this sample encode the identical CDR3. V gene TRBV10-1 combines with J gene TRBJ1-6, with a tentative D call TRBD1 (6 bases). Germline V gives CDR1 WNHNN, CDR2 SYGVQD (reference sequence). V shed 5 bases and J shed 6 bases, with 8 bases lying between them. There are 13 residues in the CDR3. In nucleotides, the CDR3 is TGCGCCAGCAGTAAGGACAGTAATTCACCCCTCCACTTT. This encodes CASSKDSNSPLHF.

The chain carries TRBV9 and TRBJ2-7; TRBD2 agrees at 7 bases. Germline CDR1 reads SGDLS; CDR2 reads YYNGEE. The CDR3 runs 15 residues. Trimming cost V 2 bases and J 7 bases; bases outside gene matches: 12. CDR3 sequence reads: CASSVTGGGTGEQYF. The CDR3 nucleotides read TGTGCCAGCAGCGTTACTGGGGGAGGGACTGGAGAGCAGTACTTC. The variable domain in full, completed from reference TRBV9 and TRBJ2-7, reads DSGVTQTPKHLITATGQRVTLRCSPRSGDLSVYWYQQSLDQGLQFLIQYYNGEERAKGNILERFSAQQFPDLHSELNLSSLELGDSALYFCASSVTGGGTGEQYFGPGTRLTVT.

This clone occurred once. The V call is TRBV11-2, the J call TRBJ1-2, with D perhaps matching TRBD1 (6 bases). The CDR3 is made up of 14 amino acids. The germline gives CDR1 SGHAT, CDR2 FQNNGV. V lost 5 bases, J lost 2 bases, and 12 bases lay in between. The CDR3 nucleotides are TGTGCCAGCAGCAGAGACAGGATAAACTATGGCTACACCTTC. It encodes CASSRDRINYGYTF.

This clone was counted only a few times. The V call is TRBV20-1, the J call TRBJ2-5; D remains unclear. CDR3 length: 14 amino acids. CDR1 and CDR2 from the germline V gene are DFQATT and SNEGSKA (reference sequence). The V gene lost 3 bases and the J gene lost 2 bases, with 13 bases spanning the gap. CDR3 in DNA: TGCAGTGCTAGTACTCCAATGATTCAAGAGACCCAGTACTTC. Translation: CSASTPMIQETQYF.

This clone was counted only a few times. CDR3 nucleotides: TGCAGTGCTAGGCGGACTGAAGCTTTCTTT. The encoded protein is CSARRTEAFF. This chain connects TRBV20-1 to TRBJ1-1, with D unresolved. Germline V gene sequence: CDR1 DFQATT, CDR2 SNEGSKA (reference sequence). The V and J ends lost 3 bases and 5 bases respectively, with 4 bases between them. This CDR3 is 10 amino acids long.

The rearrangement uses TRBV5-1 and TRBJ2-1; D possibly corresponds to TRBD2 (5 bases). The CDR3 consists of 15 residues. Germline V gene data show CDR1 as SGHRS and CDR2 as YFSETQ. V gave up 4 bases and J gave up 10 bases, with 21 bases separating them. The CDR3 here is CASSLDRGRYYEQFF. The CDR3 nucleotides read TGCGCCAGCAGCCTGGATCGGGGAAGGTATTACGAGCAGTTCTTC.

Of note for this clone: The sample carries other DNA sequences with the same CDR3. The chain combines TRBV12-3 or TRBV12-4 with TRBJ1-2; no firm D call. V dropped 3 bases and J dropped 8 bases, with 7 bases sitting between them. CDR3 length equals 11 residues. CDR3 amino acids: CASSLTGGYTF. Written as DNA, the CDR3 is TGTGCCAGCAGTTTGACGGGGGGCTACACCTTC.

The V gene is TRBV6-5, the J gene TRBJ2-2, with TRBD1 identical over 9 bases. The germline V gene has CDR1 MNHEY and CDR2 SVGAGI. The CDR3 runs to 15 residues. With V trimmed by 0 bases and J by 6 bases, 2 bases remained unmatched. The CDR3 protein is CASSYSWTGAGELFF. In DNA, the CDR3 is TGTGCCAGCAGTTACTCTTGGACAGGGGCCGGGGAGCTGTTTTTT.

This chain uses TRBV9 with TRBJ1-4; 7 positions match TRBD1. The CDR3 has 15 amino acids. The germline CDR1 and CDR2 sequences are SGDLS and YYNGEE. The V gene end was trimmed by 4 bases and the J gene end by 0 bases; junction bases not matched to a gene: 3. CDR3 residues: CASSPQGATNEKLFF. For the CDR3, the DNA is TGTGCCAGCAGCCCCCAGGGGGCAACTAATGAAAAACTGTTTTTT.

The V and J genes are TRBV3-1 (or the pseudogene TRBV3-2) and TRBJ2-1; D gene uncertain. Between the trimmed V and J ends, which lost 0 bases and 0 bases, there was a span of 9 bases. This CDR3 spans 16 amino acids. CDR1 and CDR2 (germline): LGHDT, YNNKEL (reference sequence). The CDR3 sequence is CASSQDGEASYNEQFF. The CDR3, as DNA: TGTGCCAGCAGCCAAGATGGTGAGGCCTCCTACAATGAGCAGTTCTTC.

This clone was counted only a few times. The chain carries TRBV6-4 and TRBJ2-3, with 8 bases aligning to TRBD1. Trimming removed 6 bases from V and 4 bases from J; junction bases left unmatched: 9. Germline CDR1 reads MRHNA; CDR2 reads SNTAGT. This CDR3 is 15 amino acids long. The CDR3 loop reads CASSPGGSGADTQYF. In nucleotides, the CDR3 is TGTGCCAGCAGCCCAGGGGGCTCGGGGGCAGATACGCAGTATTTT.

The CDR3 reads CASSLVAGAEDTQYF. The CDR3 bases are TGCGCCAGCAGCTTGGTGGCGGGAGCCGAAGATACGCAGTATTTT. J is TRBJ2-3 and V is TRBV5-1; 7 bases line up with TRBD2. The CDR3 is 15 residues long. Germline V lookup: CDR1 SGHRS, CDR2 YFSETQ. V lost 0 bases to trimming and J lost 5 bases; unmatched junction nucleotides: 6.

CDR3 sequence (DNA): TGTGCCAGCAGCTTTTTCGCAGGGAGGGCCTACGAGCAGTACTTC. This gives the protein CASSFFAGRAYEQYF. This chain joins TRBV11-2 and TRBJ2-7; TRBD2 aligns across 7 bases. Germline CDR1 is SGHAT and CDR2 is FQNNGV. The CDR3 contains 15 residues. J lost 2 bases, V lost 3 bases, and 7 bases had no gene match.

The count of this clone is one. This chain joins TRBV9 and TRBJ2-3; TRBD2 matches at 10 bases. The trim removed 4 bases at V and 6 bases at J, leaving 8 bases unmatched. Germline CDR1 reads SGDLS; CDR2 reads YYNGEE. The CDR3 sequence is 15 residues long. The chain's CDR3 is CASSPSGRAWDTQYF. CDR3 bases: TGTGCCAGCAGCCCCAGCGGGAGGGCCTGGGATACGCAGTATTTT.

The chain has TRBV6-5 and TRBJ1-2; 11 nucleotides line up with TRBD1. The CDR3 is 14 amino acids. Germline V lookup: CDR1 MNHEY, CDR2 SVGAGI. J was trimmed by 5 bases and V by 6 bases; bases with no gene match: 5. For the CDR3, the DNA is TGTGCCAGCAGACGCGGGACAGGGGGTTATGGCTACACCTTC. Translated, it gives CASRRGTGGYGYTF.